Shown below are 9 T cell receptor beta chains from a single sample sequenced in a study of shared clonotypes between healthy human individuals. Clones were sequenced by immunoSEQ multiplex PCR, and TCRdb holds only the in-frame ones, with some missing. The sample includes approximately 500,000 clones, approximately 80% of them seen just once. The sample was PBMCs. The receptors shown here come from a woman in her thirties or forties in good health. Some clones in this sample may be carry-over from other donors' samples.

This clone was counted a few times. This chain uses TRBV28 with TRBJ2-7; D remains ambiguous. Germline assignment: CDR1 MDHEN and CDR2 SYDVKM. Between the trimmed V and J ends, which lost 2 bases and 2 bases, there was a span of 10 bases. CDR3 length equals 14 residues. The CDR3 sequence is CASSLVNVPYEQYF. CDR3 nucleotides: TGTGCCAGCAGTTTAGTCAACGTACCCTACGAGCAGTACTTC.

This rearrangement joins TRBV15 to TRBJ2-7; a weak D match, TRBD1 (5 bases). The CDR3 is 15 amino acids. Germline assignment: CDR1 LNHNV and CDR2 YYDKDF (reference sequence). V was cut by 2 bases and J by 3 bases, with 14 bases left in between. The CDR3 sequence: CATSRPDSRLYEQYF. The CDR3 DNA sequence: TGTGCCACCAGCAGACCAGACAGTCGGCTCTACGAGCAGTACTTC.

This rearrangement joins TRBV5-4 to TRBJ2-3, with 9 bases identical to TRBD1. This CDR3 spans 15 amino acids. The V gene's germline CDR1 is SGHNT and CDR2 YYREEE (reference sequence). V lost 4 bases to trimming and J lost 1 base; unmatched junction nucleotides: 4. In DNA, the CDR3 is TGTGCCAGCAGCAAGGGACAGGGAGGCACAGATACGCAGTATTTT. Amino acid sequence: CASSKGQGGTDTQYF.

The chain combines TRBV6-5 with TRBJ1-1; TRBD1 agrees at 10 bases. CDR3 length equals 14 residues. The V gene end was trimmed by 4 bases and the J gene end by 4 bases; junction bases not matched to a gene: 3. Per germline, CDR1 MNHEY and CDR2 SVGAGI. CDR3 sequence (DNA): TGTGCCAGCAGTTTTCGGACAGGGGGCACTGAAGCTTTCTTT. This sequence encodes CASSFRTGGTEAFF.

Here the CDR3 reads CASSRQGLAEETQYF. For the CDR3, the DNA is TGTGCCAGCAGCCGCCAGGGACTAGCCGAAGAGACCCAGTACTTC. The J gene is TRBJ2-5, the V gene TRBV5-4; 9 bases line up with TRBD2. Germline CDR1 reads SGHNT; CDR2 reads YYREEE (reference sequence). The J segment lost 3 bases and the V segment lost 4 bases, leaving 7 bases of the junction unmatched. The CDR3 has 15 residues.

The J gene is TRBJ2-3, the V gene TRBV5-1, with D uncertain. Germline V gives CDR1 SGHRS, CDR2 YFSETQ. There are 14 residues in the CDR3. V was clipped by 0 bases and J by 3 bases, with 8 bases between them. The CDR3 DNA reads TGCGCCAGCAGCTTGGACGGTAAAACAGATACGCAGTATTTT. It specifies CASSLDGKTDTQYF. The whole variable domain, remainder taken from reference TRBV5-1 and TRBJ2-3, is KAGVTQTPRYLIKTRGQQVTLSCSPISGHRSVSWYQQTPGQGLQFLFEYFSETQRNKGNFPGRFSGRQFSNSRSEMNVSTLELGDSALYLCASSLDGKTDTQYFGPGTRLTVL.

The gene calls are TRBV15 and TRBJ1-1, with D tentatively TRBD1 (6 bases). This CDR3 comprises 14 residues. The ends were cut back, 5 bases at V and 6 bases at J, with 16 bases in the middle. Per the germline V gene, CDR1 is LNHNV and CDR2 is YYDKDF (reference sequence). CDR3 protein: CATSGTGYGPEAFF. The CDR3 DNA sequence: TGTGCCACCAGCGGTACAGGGTATGGGCCTGAAGCTTTCTTT. Looking up the rest from reference TRBV15 and TRBJ1-1 gives the full variable domain: DAMVIQNPRYQVTQFGKPVTLSCSQTLNHNVMYWYQQKSSQAPKLLFHYYDKDFNNEADTPDNFQSRRPNTSFCFLDIRSPGLGDTAMYLCATSGTGYGPEAFFGQGTRLTVV.

The chain joins TRBV6-5 to TRBJ1-6; D might be TRBD1 (5 bases). Germline V lookup: CDR1 MNHEY, CDR2 SVGAGI. The V and J ends lost 5 bases and 6 bases respectively, with 8 bases between them. The CDR3 has 13 residues. CDR3 in amino acids: CASSGGLNSPLHF. DNA of the CDR3: TGTGCCAGCAGTGGGGGACTTAATTCACCCCTCCACTTT.

V is TRBV27 and J is TRBJ1-5; D might be TRBD1 (6 bases). Trimming removed 1 base at V and 5 bases at J, with 24 bases between. The CDR3 consists of 19 residues. From germline, CDR1 is MNHEY and CDR2 SMNVEV (reference sequence). The CDR3 region has the DNA TGTGCCAGCAGTTTATGGTCGAACAGGGCCCTAGACCCCCATCAGCCCCAGCATTTT. It codes for CASSLWSNRALDPHQPQHF.